What follows is one T cell receptor (beta chain) and its context. The target antigen is unknown. The junction departs from the called germline gene at one end, perhaps through a read error. This entry is derived from a study of blood T cells in healthy people across ages. As for the study in general: Capture via template switching afforded approximately one barcoded beta molecule per two T cells. Findings of the study overall: Significant beta diversity loss was already apparent by age approximately 36, declining roughly linearly.

At least 6 micrograms of total RNA were extracted per sample. A second about 7 to 11 cycle PCR used barcoded and J-beta primers. Each sample yielded at least 2.5 million CDR3-containing paired-end reads. In TCRdb, the 5' RACE reads were re-called with MiXCR into one record per CDR3 protein. The data hold fewer than 2 million distinct CDR3 sequences, with around 40% observed a single time. The germline V gene has CDR1 MNHNY and CDR2 SVGAGI (reference sequence). This CDR3 comprises 12 residues. This sequence joins TRBV6-6 and TRBJ2-3; D call uncertain. The sample was blood. The TCR comes from a human donor in good health. The DNA for the CDR3 is TGTGCCAGCAGGCCTTTCACAGATATGCAGTATTTT. As protein: CASRPFTDMQYF.